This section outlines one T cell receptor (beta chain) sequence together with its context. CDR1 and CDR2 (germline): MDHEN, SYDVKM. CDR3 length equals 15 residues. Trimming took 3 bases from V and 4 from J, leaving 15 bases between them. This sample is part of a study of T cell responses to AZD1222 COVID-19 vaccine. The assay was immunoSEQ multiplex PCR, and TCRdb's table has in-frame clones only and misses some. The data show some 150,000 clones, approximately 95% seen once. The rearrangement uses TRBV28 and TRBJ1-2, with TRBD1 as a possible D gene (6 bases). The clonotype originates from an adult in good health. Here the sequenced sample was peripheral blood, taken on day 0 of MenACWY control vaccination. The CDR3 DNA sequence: TGTGCCAGCAGTTTTAGACAGGAGGATTTCTATGGCTACACCTTC. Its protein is CASSFRQEDFYGYTF.